This T cell receptor (beta chain) was captured by sequencing in a study of metastatic and nonmetastatic thyroid tumors. All patients were untreated before thyroid surgery. This clone was observed at least ten times. CDR1 is LGHDT, CDR2 YNNKEL, per germline (reference sequence). The CDR3 spans 16 residues. The ends lost 4 bases at V and 8 bases at J; junction bases unmatched: 7. TCRdb re-clonotyped the PCR reads through MiXCR. Of approximately 38,000 clones listed, about a sixth are singletons. The chain recombines TRBV3-1 with TRBJ1-6; 11 bases align to TRBD1. The clonotype originates from a female donor with papillary thyroid cancer or a benign thyroid nodule (not recorded which). Some clones in this sample may be carry-over from other donors' samples. Sequenced sample: tumor tissue. The CDR3 region has the DNA TGTGCCAGCAGCCTAGGACAGGGGGCTCGGTATTCACCCCTCCACTTT. Amino acids: CASSLGQGARYSPLHF.